Each of the 13 T cell receptor beta chains below was sequenced from the same sample in a study of T cells in Graves' hyperthyroidism and ophthalmopathy. Amplification targeted TCR beta CDR3 regions from RNA transcripts. HTBI primers were used for first-round RT-PCR of the TCR CDR3. TCRdb redid the calling of the multiplex PCR reads with MiXCR, one entry per CDR3 protein. The data show 300,000 or so distinct CDR3 sequences, approximately 22% seen once. Input material: blood. The receptor source for this set is a woman in her 50s with Graves' hyperthyroidism.

This clonotype was detected only a few times. V gene TRBV6-1 combines with J gene TRBJ2-5; 14 positions match TRBD2. V shed 5 bases and J 4 bases; nucleotides not matched to a gene: 6. This CDR3 has 16 amino acids. In germline, CDR1 is MNHNS, CDR2 SASEGT. CDR3 sequence: CASSKGLAGAAETQYF. The CDR3 region has the DNA TGTGCCAGCAGTAAGGGACTAGCGGGAGCGGCAGAGACCCAGTACTTC.

The count of this clonotype is one. A much larger clone differs from this one at a single base, so this may be a read error. The chain carries TRBV20-1 and TRBJ1-2; unclear D gene. The CDR3 runs 14 residues. Trimming cost V 6 bases and J 2 bases, with 16 bases left between them. Germline V lookup: CDR1 DFQATT, CDR2 SNEGSKA (reference sequence). The CDR3 here is CSANTSTGNYGYTF. Written as DNA, the CDR3 is TGCAGTGCCAACACATCCACGGGGAACTATGGCTACACCTTC.

The rearrangement uses TRBV10-3 and TRBJ2-1; maybe TRBD2 (6 bases). The CDR3 length is 15 residues. Per germline, CDR1 ENHRY and CDR2 SYGVKD. Trimming left V 10 bases short and J 0 bases short, with 16 bases between. Here the CDR3 DNA reads TGTGCCACCGGGACTTCTACTAGCTCCTACAATGAGCAGTTCTTC. It translates to CATGTSTSSYNEQFF.

This clonotype has ten or more counts. The chain is built from TRBV20-1 and TRBJ2-1; 12 bases map to TRBD2. This CDR3 spans 15 amino acids. Germline-derived CDR1 and CDR2 are DFQATT and SNEGSKA (reference sequence). V lost 3 bases to trimming and J lost 8 bases; unmatched junction nucleotides: 8. This CDR3 is CSASSSGRARDEQFF. DNA for the CDR3: TGCAGTGCTAGTTCTAGCGGGAGGGCTAGGGATGAGCAGTTCTTC.

The sample holds many counts of this clonotype. The V and J genes are TRBV9 and TRBJ1-1; 7 bases match TRBD1. Trimming cost V 4 bases and J 1 base; bases outside gene matches: 4. The CDR3 runs to 14 residues. CDR1 is SGDLS, CDR2 YYNGEE, per germline. CDR3 sequence: CASSSGQKNTEAFF. The CDR3 coding sequence is TGTGCCAGCAGCTCGGGACAGAAGAACACTGAAGCTTTCTTT.

This clonotype has only a few counts. The chain has TRBV14 and TRBJ2-3; D is unresolved. The CDR3 loop spans 12 amino acids. V dropped 0 bases and J dropped 9 bases, with 7 bases sitting between them. CDR1 SGHDN and CDR2 FVKESK come from the germline V gene. CDR3 amino acids: CASSQEKHTQYF. The CDR3 bases are TGTGCCAGCAGCCAAGAAAAGCACACGCAGTATTTT.

This chain uses TRBV5-1 with TRBJ1-1, with D uncertain. CDR3 length equals 15 residues. CDR1 is SGHRS and CDR2 is YFSETQ in the germline V gene. Trimming removed 0 bases from V and 2 bases from J, with 11 bases in between. This CDR3 reads CASSLDGHLNTEAFF. CDR3 nucleotides: TGCGCCAGCAGCTTGGATGGGCACTTAAACACTGAAGCTTTCTTT. Variable domain in full (rest from reference TRBV5-1 and TRBJ1-1): KAGVTQTPRYLIKTRGQQVTLSCSPISGHRSVSWYQQTPGQGLQFLFEYFSETQRNKGNFPGRFSGRQFSNSRSEMNVSTLELGDSALYLCASSLDGHLNTEAFFGQGTRLTVV.

Many counts were recorded for this clonotype. J is TRBJ2-1 and V is TRBV4-1, with 13 positions matching TRBD2. The CDR3 loop spans 15 amino acids. The J segment lost 7 bases and the V segment lost 4 bases, leaving 4 bases of the junction unmatched. Germline V gives CDR1 MGHRA, CDR2 YSYEKL. The CDR3 DNA reads TGCGCCAGCAGCCTGGGACTAGCGGGGAGAAATGAGCAGTTCTTC. Protein product: CASSLGLAGRNEQFF.

On this clonotype itself: A much bigger clone sits one base away, suggesting this may be a read error. The V call is TRBV20-1, the J call TRBJ2-2; no reliable D call. This CDR3 has 15 residues. Germline CDR1 reads DFQATT; CDR2 reads SNEGSKA (reference sequence). The V end lost 3 bases, the J end lost 4 bases, and 15 bases lay between the germline ends. The CDR3 region has the DNA TGCAGTGCTAGTCTAGTGGGAAGTATCACCGGGGAGCTGTTTTTT. This translates into CSASLVGSITGELFF.

This clonotype was seen at least ten times. This sequence joins TRBV6-1 and TRBJ1-1, with D possibly matching TRBD1 (6 bases). The CDR3 contains 14 residues. Germline V lookup: CDR1 MNHNS, CDR2 SASEGT. V dropped 5 bases and J dropped 0 bases, with 10 bases sitting between them. The CDR3 bases are TGTGCCAGCAGTTTCCGGGACATGAACACTGAAGCTTTCTTT. Translating it yields CASSFRDMNTEAFF.

The chain combines TRBV28 with TRBJ2-1; 10 nucleotides line up with TRBD2. The V gene's germline CDR1 is MDHEN and CDR2 SYDVKM. The CDR3 spans 15 residues. Trimming cost V 4 bases and J 4 bases; bases outside gene matches: 4. The CDR3 DNA is TGTGCCAGCAGTTCCGTAGCGGGAGGATACAATGAGCAGTTCTTC. The encoded protein is CASSSVAGGYNEQFF.

This chain joins TRBV20-1 and TRBJ1-2, with unresolved D. CDR1 DFQATT and CDR2 SNEGSKA come from the germline V gene (reference sequence). Trimming removed 2 bases at V and 8 bases at J, with 9 bases between. The CDR3 contains 11 residues. The CDR3 reads CSARPPGGYTF. Written as DNA, the CDR3 is TGCAGTGCTAGACCCCCCGGGGGCTACACCTTC.

Turning to this clonotype: This sequence may be a read error, since a much larger clone differs from it by one base. The V gene is TRBV6-1, the J gene TRBJ2-1, with D maybe TRBD1 (5 bases). With the DNA end fitting TRBJ2-7 better, the J assignment may be wrong. Germline V gene lookup returns CDR1 MNHNS and CDR2 SASEGT. CDR3 length: 14 amino acids. The CDR3 loop is CASSERGKGNEQYF. In DNA, the CDR3 is TGTGCCAGCAGTGAAAGGGGCAAGGGCAATGAGCAGTACTTC.